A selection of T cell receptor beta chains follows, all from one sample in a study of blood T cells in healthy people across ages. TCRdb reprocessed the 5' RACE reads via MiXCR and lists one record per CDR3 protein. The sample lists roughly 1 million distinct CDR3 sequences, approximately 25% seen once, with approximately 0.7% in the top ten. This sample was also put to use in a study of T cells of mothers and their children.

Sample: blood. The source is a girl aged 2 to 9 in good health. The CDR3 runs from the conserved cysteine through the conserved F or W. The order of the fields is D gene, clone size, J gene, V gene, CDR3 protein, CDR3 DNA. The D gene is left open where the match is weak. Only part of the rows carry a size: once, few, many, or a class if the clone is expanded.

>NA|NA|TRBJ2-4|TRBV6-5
CASGYGGPIKNIQYF
TGTGCCAGCGGTTACGGGGGGCCGATCAAAAACATTCAGTACTTC
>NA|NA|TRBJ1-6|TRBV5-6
CASSLRGYSYNSPLHF
TGTGCCAGCAGCTTGCGCGGCTACTCCTATAATTCACCCCTCCACTTT
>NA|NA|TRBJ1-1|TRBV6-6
CASRSSVGSNTEAFF
TGTGCCAGCAGATCATCCGTGGGATCCAACACTGAAGCTTTCTTT
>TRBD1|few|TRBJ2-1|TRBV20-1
CSARDFEGQGWNEQFF
TGCAGTGCTAGAGATTTTGAGGGACAGGGATGGAATGAGCAGTTCTTC
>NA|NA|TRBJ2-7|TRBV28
CASSGEDPYEQYF
TGTGCCAGCAGTGGTGAGGACCCCTACGAGCAGTACTTC
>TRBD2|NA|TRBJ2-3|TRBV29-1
CSVTGGPFGTDTQYF
TGCAGCGTTACGGGAGGGCCTTTTGGCACAGATACGCAGTATTTT
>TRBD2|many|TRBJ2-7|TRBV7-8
CASSSLAGGTYEQYF
TGTGCCAGCAGCTCACTAGCGGGGGGGACCTACGAGCAGTACTTC
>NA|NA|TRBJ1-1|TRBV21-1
CASSKVITGGGTEAFF
TGTGCCAGCAGCAAAGTGATTACAGGGGGCGGCACTGAAGCTTTCTTT
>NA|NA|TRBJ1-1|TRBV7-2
CASSFTLFSMNTEAFF
TGTGCCAGCAGCTTCACCCTTTTTAGCATGAACACTGAAGCTTTCTTT
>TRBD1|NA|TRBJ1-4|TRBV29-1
CSVGQGGDEKLFF
TGCAGCGTTGGACAGGGGGGAGATGAAAAACTGTTTTTT
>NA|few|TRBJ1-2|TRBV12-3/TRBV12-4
CASSFGGGPWGYTF
TGTGCCAGCAGTTTTGGTGGGGGCCCATGGGGCTACACCTTC
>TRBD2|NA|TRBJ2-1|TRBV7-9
CASSPGLAGGPNEQFF
TGTGCCAGCAGCCCGGGACTAGCGGGAGGGCCCAATGAGCAGTTCTTC
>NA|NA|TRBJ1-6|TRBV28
CASSLMRGPENSPLHF
TGTGCCAGCAGTTTAATGAGGGGACCCGAGAATTCACCCCTCCACTTT
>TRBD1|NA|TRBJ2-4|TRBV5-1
CASSLGTGTPIQYF
TGCGCCAGCAGCCTCGGGACAGGTACACCCATTCAGTACTTC
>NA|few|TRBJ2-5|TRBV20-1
CSARLGGLPETQYF
TGCAGTGCTAGATTAGGGGGTCTTCCAGAGACCCAGTACTTC
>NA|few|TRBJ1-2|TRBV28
CASSPPGSGTYGYTF
TGTGCCAGCAGTCCGCCGGGTTCGGGGACTTATGGCTACACCTTC
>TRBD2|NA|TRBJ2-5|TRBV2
CASSGLAGVQETQYF
TGTGCCAGCAGTGGTCTAGCGGGGGTCCAAGAGACCCAGTACTTC
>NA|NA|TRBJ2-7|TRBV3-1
CASSIRGGFDEQYF
TGTGCCAGCAGCATCCGAGGGGGGTTTGACGAGCAGTACTTC
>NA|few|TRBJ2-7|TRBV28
CASDGGTETYEQYF
TGTGCCAGTGACGGTGGGACCGAGACCTACGAGCAGTACTTC
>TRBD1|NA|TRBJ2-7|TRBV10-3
CAISRDRSMNEQYF
TGTGCCATCAGTAGGGACAGGTCCATGAACGAGCAGTACTTC
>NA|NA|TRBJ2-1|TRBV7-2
CASSLAAGEGRGPPEEQFF
TGTGCCAGCAGCTTAGCGGCCGGGGAAGGACGGGGCCCTCCGGAGGAGCAGTTCTTC
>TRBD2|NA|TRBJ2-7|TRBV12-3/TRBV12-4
CASREAGVSSEQYF
TGTGCCAGCAGGGAAGCGGGAGTGAGCTCCGAGCAGTACTTC
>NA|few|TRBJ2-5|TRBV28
CASSSSSGRSTRTQYF
TGTGCCAGCAGTTCGAGCAGCGGGCGATCTACTCGTACCCAGTACTTC
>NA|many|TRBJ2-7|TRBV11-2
CASSLASGSRYDEQYF
TGTGCCAGCAGCTTAGCGTCGGGGAGTAGGTACGACGAGCAGTACTTC
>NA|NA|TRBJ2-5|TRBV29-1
CSVAGGRGGETQYF
TGCAGCGTTGCAGGTGGCAGGGGTGGGGAGACCCAGTACTTC
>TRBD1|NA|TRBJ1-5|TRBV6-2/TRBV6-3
CASSSQDRGYQPQHF
TGTGCCAGCAGTTCCCAGGACAGGGGCTATCAGCCCCAGCATTTT
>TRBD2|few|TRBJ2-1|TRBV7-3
CASSPWGLAGFNEQFF
TGTGCCAGCAGCCCCTGGGGACTAGCGGGCTTCAATGAGCAGTTCTTC
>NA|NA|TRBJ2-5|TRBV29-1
CSVPLTGVLQETQYF
TGCAGCGTTCCTCTCACAGGCGTCTTACAAGAGACCCAGTACTTC
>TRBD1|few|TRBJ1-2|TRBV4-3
CASSQDTGGYGYTF
TGCGCCAGCAGCCAAGATACAGGGGGCTATGGCTACACCTTC
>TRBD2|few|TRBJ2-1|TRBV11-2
CASSLYGRLAGGPEDEQFF
TGTGCCAGCAGCTTATACGGAAGACTAGCGGGAGGGCCTGAGGATGAGCAGTTCTTC
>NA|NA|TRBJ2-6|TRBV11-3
CASSLDPAGANVLTF
TGTGCCAGCAGCTTAGATCCGGCTGGGGCCAACGTCCTGACTTTC
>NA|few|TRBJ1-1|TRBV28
CASSKRANTEAFF
TGTGCCAGCAGCAAGAGGGCGAACACTGAAGCTTTCTTT
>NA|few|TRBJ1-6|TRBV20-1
CSARDSGSPDLGLLYNSPLHF
TGCAGTGCTAGAGATTCGGGTTCGCCAGACCTCGGGCTACTCTATAATTCACCCCTCCACTTT
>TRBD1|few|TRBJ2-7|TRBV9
CASSLRDRGGEQYF
TGTGCCAGCAGCCTCCGGGACAGGGGTGGCGAGCAGTACTTC
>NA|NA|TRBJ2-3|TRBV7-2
CASSQLGRTDTQYF
TGTGCCAGCAGCCAACTCGGTCGCACAGATACGCAGTATTTT
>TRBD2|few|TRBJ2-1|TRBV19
CASSMRGLAGENEQFF
TGTGCCAGTAGTATGCGGGGACTAGCGGGAGAAAATGAGCAGTTCTTC
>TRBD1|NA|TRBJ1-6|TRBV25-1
CASGTRDRDNSPLHF
TGTGCCAGCGGGACTCGGGACAGGGATAATTCACCCCTCCACTTT
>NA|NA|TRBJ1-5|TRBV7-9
CASSPGAQGQPQHF
TGTGCCAGCAGCCCGGGGGCTCAGGGGCAGCCCCAGCATTTT
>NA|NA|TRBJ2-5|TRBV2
CASSAGELNGWETQYF
TGTGCCAGCAGTGCAGGGGAATTGAATGGATGGGAGACCCAGTACTTC
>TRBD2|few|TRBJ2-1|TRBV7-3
CASSSKLAGYNEQFF
TGCGCCAGCAGCTCCAAACTAGCGGGGTATAATGAGCAGTTCTTC
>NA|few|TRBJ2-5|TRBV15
CATSGLQETQYF
TGTGCCACCAGCGGGCTTCAAGAGACCCAGTACTTC
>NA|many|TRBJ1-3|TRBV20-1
CSARDLSGNTIYF
TGCAGTGCTAGAGATCTGAGTGGAAACACCATATATTTT
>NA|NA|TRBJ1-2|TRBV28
CASRSPPQGRTHTF
TGTGCCAGCAGGTCCCCCCCACAAGGCAGGACCCACACCTTC
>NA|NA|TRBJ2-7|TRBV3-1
CASSQVVYEQYF
TGTGCCAGCAGCCAAGTGGTCTACGAGCAGTACTTC
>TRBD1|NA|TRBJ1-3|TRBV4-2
CASSHGTEISGNTIYF
TGTGCCAGCAGCCATGGGACAGAGATATCTGGAAACACCATATATTTT
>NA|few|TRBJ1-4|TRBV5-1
CASSLRLGALNEKLFF
TGCGCCAGCAGCTTGCGGCTCGGGGCACTGAATGAAAAACTGTTTTTT
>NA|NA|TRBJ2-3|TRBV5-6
CASAGAQRDTQYF
TGTGCCAGCGCGGGGGCCCAAAGGGATACGCAGTATTTT
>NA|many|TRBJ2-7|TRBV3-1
CASSQDSYEQYF
TGCGCCAGCAGCCAAGATTCCTACGAGCAGTACTTC
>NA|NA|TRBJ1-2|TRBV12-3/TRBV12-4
CASSSGVGYYGYTF
TGTGCCAGCAGCTCAGGGGTCGGGTACTATGGCTACACCTTC
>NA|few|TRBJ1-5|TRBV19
CASSRGFGNQPQHF
TGTGCCAGTAGTAGGGGGTTCGGCAATCAGCCCCAGCATTTT
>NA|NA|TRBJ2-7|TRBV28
CASTVIGGYEQYF
TGTGCCAGCACCGTGATTGGGGGTTACGAGCAGTACTTC
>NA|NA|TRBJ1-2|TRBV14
CASSYQGTYGYTF
TGTGCCAGCAGCTATCAGGGAACCTATGGCTACACCTTC
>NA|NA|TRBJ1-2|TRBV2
CASSERFGDGYTF
TGTGCCAGCAGTGAAAGGTTCGGGGATGGCTACACCTTC
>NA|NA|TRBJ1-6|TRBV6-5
CASSYSYGSGSPLHF
TGTGCCAGCAGTTACTCATACGGGTCTGGATCACCCCTCCACTTT
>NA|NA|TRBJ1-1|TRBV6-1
CASSEFRAENTEAFF
TGTGCCAGCAGTGAATTCAGGGCAGAGAACACTGAAGCTTTCTTT
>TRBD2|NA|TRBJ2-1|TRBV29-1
CSVDTSGLYNEQFF
TGCAGCGTTGACACTAGCGGCCTGTACAATGAGCAGTTCTTC
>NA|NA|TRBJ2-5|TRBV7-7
CASSLVNGFQVKTQYF
TGTGCTAGCAGCTTGGTTAACGGCTTCCAAGTGAAGACCCAGTACTTC